Listed here are 9 T cell receptor beta chains from one sample, sequenced in a study of cytomegalovirus exposure and HLA in healthy donors (dated by TCRdb to the late 2010s). The library was prepared using the immunoSEQ multiplex PCR assay. For the multiplex PCR, a mixture combining 60 forward primers for TCR Vbeta segments and 13 reverse primers for TCR Jbeta segments was used. TCRdb carries this immuneACCESS record with in-frame sequences only. Its versions omit some clonotypes, under half of them owing to an unresolved V gene in the studies checked, with the rest unexplained. This sample lists roughly 200,000 clones; 79% were detected once. The top ten clonotypes cover 3.5% to 5% of the sample. Sample: PBMCs. The receptors originated from a woman under 40 in good health and CMV-seropositive.

V and J are TRBV5-4 and TRBJ2-3; TRBD2 matches at 8 bases. Germline V CDR1 and CDR2: SGHNT, YYREEE (reference sequence). With V trimmed by 1 base and J by 5 bases, 12 bases remained unmatched. The CDR3 spans 17 residues. CDR3 coding DNA: TGTGCCAGCAGCTTGCGAGTGTCGGGGGGGGCCGTAGATACGCAGTATTTT. Encoded protein: CASSLRVSGGAVDTQYF. Looking up the rest from reference TRBV5-4 and TRBJ2-3 gives the full variable domain: ETGVTQSPTHLIKTRGQQVTLRCSSQSGHNTVSWYQQALGQGPQFIFQYYREEENGRGNFPPRFSGLQFPNYSSELNVNALELDDSALYLCASSLRVSGGAVDTQYFGPGTRLTVL.

The V and J genes are TRBV6-4 and TRBJ1-2; D might be TRBD1 (6 bases). The germline V and J ends were trimmed by 5 bases and 0 bases, with 13 bases remaining between them. Per germline, CDR1 MRHNA and CDR2 SNTAGT. The CDR3 has 15 residues. DNA of the CDR3: TGTGCCAGCAGTCCCGGACAGCGACCTAACTATGGCTACACCTTC. It is translated as CASSPGQRPNYGYTF.

The chain joins TRBV5-4 to TRBJ2-1; 7 bases line up with TRBD1. This CDR3 has 16 amino acids. Germline V gene lookup returns CDR1 SGHNT and CDR2 YYREEE (reference sequence). J lost 6 bases, V lost 0 bases, and 9 bases had no gene match. This CDR3 is CASSLGSGTDINEQFF. The DNA for the CDR3 is TGTGCCAGCAGCTTGGGCTCCGGGACAGACATCAATGAGCAGTTCTTC. The full variable domain, with the rest looked up from reference TRBV5-4 and TRBJ2-1, is ETGVTQSPTHLIKTRGQQVTLRCSSQSGHNTVSWYQQALGQGPQFIFQYYREEENGRGNFPPRFSGLQFPNYSSELNVNALELDDSALYLCASSLGSGTDINEQFFGPGTRLTVL.

The CDR3 reads CASSPEGSGNTIYF. DNA for the CDR3: TGTGCCAGCAGCCCCGAGGGAAGCGGAAACACCATATATTTT. V usage is TRBV9 and J usage is TRBJ1-3; no definite D call. The length of the CDR3 is 14 residues. Trimming removed 4 bases from V and 4 bases from J, with 12 bases in between. Germline CDR1 reads SGDLS; CDR2 reads YYNGEE.

In its sample, this clone was seen once. The rearrangement uses TRBV7-2 and TRBJ1-6; 8 positions match TRBD1. Germline V gene lookup returns CDR1 SGHTA and CDR2 FQGNSA. The ends lost 0 bases at V and 7 bases at J; junction bases unmatched: 5. The CDR3 spans 16 residues. This CDR3 is CASSLAGRGPNSPLHF. Here the CDR3 DNA reads TGTGCCAGCAGCTTAGCGGGCAGGGGGCCAAATTCACCCCTCCACTTT.

This clone has a handful of counts. The rearrangement uses TRBV5-1 and TRBJ2-2; no firm D call. Germline V gene lookup returns CDR1 SGHRS and CDR2 YFSETQ. The CDR3 consists of 16 residues. The V and J ends lost 2 bases and 1 base respectively, with 12 bases between them. This CDR3 reads CASSFGDTMNTGELFF. The CDR3 nucleotides are TGCGCCAGCAGCTTCGGTGACACGATGAACACCGGGGAGCTGTTTTTT.

V usage is TRBV27 and J usage is TRBJ1-5; D gene uncertain. The V and J ends lost 5 bases and 0 bases respectively, with 8 bases between them. The germline CDR1 and CDR2 sequences are MNHEY and SMNVEV (reference sequence). The CDR3 runs to 14 residues. The CDR3: CASSPQNSNQPQHF. CDR3 in DNA: TGTGCCAGCAGTCCTCAGAATAGCAATCAGCCCCAGCATTTT.

This clone has a single count. The CDR3 loop is CAGRANTEAFF. The CDR3 DNA follows: TGCGCCGGGCGGGCGAACACTGAAGCTTTCTTT. The chain has TRBV29-1 and TRBJ1-1; D not resolved. Germline CDR1 SQVTM, CDR2 ANQGSEA. CDR3 length: 11 amino acids.

This clone was seen only once. V gene TRBV5-4 combines with J gene TRBJ2-7; TRBD1 matches at 9 bases. The CDR3 has 15 residues. Germline V gene sequence: CDR1 SGHNT, CDR2 YYREEE (reference sequence). V lost 9 bases to trimming and J lost 3 bases; unmatched junction nucleotides: 13. CDR3 loop: CATLSDGGQGYEQYF. DNA for the CDR3: TGTGCCACCCTCTCCGACGGGGGACAGGGCTACGAGCAGTACTTC.